A single TCR beta chain is shown here with its context. This clone occurred once. There is no known antigen for this receptor. Within one base of it there is no much larger clone, and no base qualities were kept. The germline V gene (reference sequence) provides CDR1 LGHDT and CDR2 YNNKEL. Germline trimming: 0 bases from V, 4 bases from J; junction bases outside gene matches: 3. Inclusive of the bounding cysteine and phenylalanine, the CDR3 is 16 residues long. Only the CDR3 region is kept as DNA, spanning 48 bases read in frame from base 1. Participants in the prospective study were aged roughly 18 to 90 years, lived in more than 20 United States geographic areas, and enrolled through a virtual design. In the prospective study, participants were assigned to cohorts based on the clinical history participants reported in a screening survey and a study questionnaire. A participant counted as exposed if, within 2 weeks of entering the study, that participant had been in contact with someone who had a PCR-confirmed or clinician-diagnosed COVID-19 case. In the prospective study, mobile phlebotomists collected whole blood, serum and a nasopharyngeal or oropharyngeal swab from each participant. Prospective study participants could optionally give additional blood draws and questionnaires over an approximately 2-month period. Blood samples from the prospective study were shipped frozen or at room temperature prior to DNA extraction.

These data belong to a study of blood T cell repertoires in COVID-19 (dated by TCRdb to about 2020). Background for the entire study: Collaborator samples came from the United States, Italy and Spain and covered acute and convalescent phases of COVID-19. Where available, HLA class I and class II types were taken from metadata supplied by the sample provider and were not determined by assay-based typing. The repertoires were released in a freely available public database intended as a resource for research on the immune response to SARS-CoV-2. The material from the prospective study consisted of cDNA or gDNA derived from T cells, B-cell-depleted T cells, or PBMCs. The sample metadata nearly always contained a de-identified subject ID, COVID-19 status, age in years and sex. Samples were obtained from the ongoing ImmuneRACE study (first 160 participants) and from 1,000 to 1,500 subjects provided by 6 global collaborators. Deeply sampled blood TCRbeta repertoires from subjects exposed to, actively infected with, or recovered from COVID-19 were included in the dataset.

TCRbeta CDR3 regions were amplified from genomic DNA by means of the immunoSEQ Assay, a bias-controlled multiplex PCR. On the study's bioinformatics: Within the assay, amplification of reference gene primers was used to estimate how many nucleated cells each sample contained. To quantify the absolute abundance of each unique TCRbeta CDR3 rearrangement, sequence reads were collapsed and filtered. For each sample, productive Simpson clonality was calculated as the square root of Simpson's diversity index over productive rearrangements. Drawn from immuneACCESS, this table holds only the in-frame rearrangements with V and J called that TCRdb kept. Clones are partly lost; checked studies trace under half to an unresolved V gene and leave the rest unexplained. Clonal size and the V and J genes are those of that table, whereas D and trimming came from the DNA. Counted in this sample were 250,000 or so clones; 70% to 90% of them appeared once. Of the sample, approximately 6.6% falls within the top ten clones.

On the study overall, not on this receptor specifically: How much clinical and demographic metadata was included differed by source and by participant, and the metadata was provided uncurated.

Specimen: PBMCs or T cells enriched from blood (not recorded which). The sequence came from a woman in her forties or fifties who had been exposed to COVID-19. The sequence links TRBV3-1 (or the pseudogene TRBV3-2) to TRBJ2-3; TRBD1 fits 11 bases in the junction. The CDR3 amino acid sequence is: CASSQDPGQGADTQYF. The nucleotide sequence reads as follows: TGTGCCAGCAGCCAAGATCCGGGACAGGGGGCAGATACGCAGTATTTT.